The 26 T cell receptor beta chains below come from one sample, sequenced in a study of type 1 and type 2 diabetes patients. Amplification started from genomic DNA. The TCR beta CDR3 region was amplified using 30 forward and 13 reverse primers. MiXCR, applied by TCRdb to the multiplex PCR reads, yields one record per CDR3 protein. The data contain around 300,000 distinct CDR3 sequences, over 45% of them singletons. Sequences were obtained from peripheral blood mononuclear cells (PBMCs). The receptors here all came from a man younger than 30 with type 2 diabetes.

V is TRBV30 and J is TRBJ1-1, with D perhaps TRBD1 (6 bases). Trimming took 5 bases from V and 5 from J, leaving 12 bases between them. Germline V lookup: CDR1 GTSNPN, CDR2 SVGIG (reference sequence). There are 12 residues in the CDR3. The CDR3 nucleotides are TGTGCCTGGCTGGGGGCGGCGACTGAAGCTTTCTTT. Its translation is CAWLGAATEAFF.

The chain combines TRBV10-3 with TRBJ2-3; 10 nucleotides match TRBD1. The V gene end was trimmed by 6 bases and the J gene end by 4 bases; junction bases not matched to a gene: 4. There are 14 residues in the CDR3. Per the germline V gene, CDR1 is ENHRY and CDR2 is SYGVKD. For the CDR3, the DNA is TGTGCCATCAGGGGACAGGGGAGATCAGATACGCAGTATTTT. As protein: CAIRGQGRSDTQYF.

The chain combines TRBV2 with TRBJ2-7; tentatively, D is TRBD2 (5 bases). This CDR3 region has 14 residues. V lost 6 bases, J lost 3 bases, and 15 bases lay in between. The V gene's germline CDR1 is SNHLY and CDR2 FYNNEI. CDR3 nucleotide sequence: TGTGCCAGCAGGACTACATCCGGCCGCTACGAGCAGTACTTC. Its protein is CASRTTSGRYEQYF.

This chain links TRBV10-1 with TRBJ2-2; the match to TRBD2 covers 12 bases. This CDR3 is 17 amino acids long. V gave up 8 bases and J gave up 7 bases; unmatched junction bases: 14. Germline lookup yields CDR1 WNHNN and CDR2 SYGVQD (reference sequence). This chain's CDR3 is CASASGRASGVVGELFF. The CDR3 DNA follows: TGCGCCAGCGCTAGCGGGAGGGCCTCTGGTGTAGTCGGGGAGCTGTTTTTT.

The chain links TRBV5-1 to TRBJ2-7; D ambiguous. Trimming left V 5 bases short and J 3 bases short, with 12 bases between. CDR3 length: 13 residues. Germline V gene lookup returns CDR1 SGHRS and CDR2 YFSETQ. This CDR3 is CASSQATDYEQYF. The CDR3 DNA follows: TGCGCCAGCAGTCAGGCTACTGACTACGAGCAGTACTTC.

This clonotype was seen repeatedly, ten times or more. This sequence joins TRBV15 and TRBJ1-4; D is perhaps TRBD1 (5 bases). The CDR3 has 12 amino acids. Germline assignment: CDR1 LNHNV and CDR2 YYDKDF (reference sequence). V was pared by 11 bases and J by 5 bases, with 12 bases between. This CDR3 reads CAAGRPNEKLFF. DNA for the CDR3: TGTGCCGCAGGGCGTCCGAATGAAAAACTGTTTTTT.

This clonotype was counted between two and nine times. The chain uses TRBV19 and TRBJ2-2; no firm D call. The CDR3 runs to 14 residues. Germline assignment: CDR1 LNHDA and CDR2 SQIVND (reference sequence). V dropped 7 bases and J dropped 5 bases, with 14 bases sitting between them. The CDR3 region has the DNA TGTGCCAGTATGAGAGGCTCCGGGACCGGGGAGCTGTTTTTT. It encodes CASMRGSGTGELFF.

This clonotype showed up just once. The CDR3 is CASSPLQLMNTEAFF. As DNA, the CDR3 is TGTGCCAGCAGTCCGCTACAGTTAATGAACACTGAAGCTTTCTTT. The chain has TRBV6-6 and TRBJ1-1; D uncertain. This CDR3 is built from 15 residues. Per the germline V gene, CDR1 is MNHNY and CDR2 is SVGAGI (reference sequence). V dropped 5 bases and J dropped 0 bases, with 13 bases sitting between them.

A few counts support this clonotype. The chain recombines TRBV11-2 with TRBJ1-1, with D possibly TRBD1 on 5 matching bases. Germline V gene sequence: CDR1 SGHAT, CDR2 FQNNGV. V shed 4 bases and J shed 1 base, with 16 bases lying between them. CDR3 length: 16 amino acids. The CDR3 sequence: CASSWYPTVTNTEAFF. In nucleotides, the CDR3 is TGTGCCAGCAGCTGGTATCCGACAGTGACGAACACTGAAGCTTTCTTT.

This clonotype showed up many times. The chain employs TRBV2 and TRBJ1-1; D is ambiguous. There are 16 residues in the CDR3. V lost 6 bases, J lost 0 bases, and 17 bases lay in between. Germline V lookup: CDR1 SNHLY, CDR2 FYNNEI. CDR3 nucleotide sequence: TGTGCCAGCAGCCCACCAGAGGTGTGGTTGAACACTGAAGCTTTCTTT. Translating gives CASSPPEVWLNTEAFF.

This clonotype was detected once. The V call is TRBV10-3, the J call TRBJ2-7; 7 nucleotides match TRBD1. There are 13 residues in the CDR3. V trimming: 10 bases; J trimming: 4 bases; junction bases outside the gene matches: 10. Germline V gene sequence: CDR1 ENHRY, CDR2 SYGVKD. CDR3 DNA: TGTGCCACCCAACCGGGACAGCTATACGAGCAGTACTTC. Protein sequence: CATQPGQLYEQYF.

The J gene is TRBJ2-3, the V gene TRBV2; D is possibly TRBD1 (6 bases). Germline CDR1 is SNHLY and CDR2 is FYNNEI. V lost 2 bases to trimming and J lost 6 bases, with 18 bases between them. The CDR3 is 16 residues long. For the CDR3, the DNA is TGTGCCAGCAGTGAATCCCCTCCTTCTAGGGGGGATACGCAGTATTTT. It yields the protein CASSESPPSRGDTQYF.

This clonotype was observed a few times. V is TRBV27 and J is TRBJ1-2; a possible D gene is TRBD1 (5 bases). CDR3 length equals 13 residues. The V gene's germline CDR1 is MNHEY and CDR2 SMNVEV (reference sequence). The V and J ends lost 4 bases and 8 bases respectively, with 14 bases between them. CDR3 DNA: TGTGCCAGCAGTTCACGGGGGGAGGTGGGCTACACCTTC. Its protein is CASSSRGEVGYTF.

Comments on this clonotype: An end of the junction does not agree with germline; a read error may underlie this. CDR3 in amino acids: CASSRLLRDYYEQYF. CDR3 nucleotides: TGTGCTAGCAGCCGACTCCTTAGGGACTACTACGAGCAGTACTTC. J is TRBJ2-7 and V is TRBV7-7; 7 nucleotides align to TRBD2. Germline CDR1 reads SSHAT; CDR2 reads FNYEAQ (reference sequence). This CDR3 has 15 residues.

The genes are TRBV12-3 or TRBV12-4 and TRBJ2-3, with 8 bases lining up with TRBD2. The trim removed 10 bases at V and 3 bases at J, leaving 12 bases unmatched. The CDR3 loop spans 15 amino acids. The CDR3 DNA reads TGTGCCAACGCCACTGTAGCGGGAAGGACAGATACGCAGTATTTT. This gives the protein CANATVAGRTDTQYF.

The chain carries TRBV6-6 and TRBJ1-2, with D possibly TRBD1 on 6 matching bases. V lost 0 bases to trimming and J lost 6 bases, with 11 bases between them. The CDR3 length is 14 residues. Germline CDR1 reads MNHNY; CDR2 reads SVGAGI (reference sequence). CDR3 region: CASSYSPGADGYTF. In DNA, the CDR3 is TGTGCCAGCAGTTACTCGCCGGGGGCAGATGGCTACACCTTC.

V is TRBV30 and J is TRBJ2-7, with unresolved D. Per the germline V gene, CDR1 is GTSNPN and CDR2 is SVGIG (reference sequence). The CDR3 contains 10 residues. V lost 8 bases, J lost 3 bases, and 8 bases lay in between. The CDR3 reads CAHGSYEQYF. As DNA, the CDR3 is TGTGCCCATGGAAGCTACGAGCAGTACTTC.

By share, this clonotype counts as medium-sized. This chain uses TRBV2 with TRBJ2-7; 9 bases map to TRBD2. Per germline, CDR1 SNHLY and CDR2 FYNNEI. The CDR3 loop spans 16 amino acids. Trimming took 7 bases from V and 1 from J; bases not matched to a gene: 11. CDR3 sequence reads: CASTRPLAGESYEQYF. The CDR3 DNA is TGTGCCAGCACACGGCCTTTAGCGGGAGAATCCTACGAGCAGTACTTC.

There are a few counts of this clonotype. The chain combines TRBV6-5 with TRBJ1-5; TRBD1 matches 7 bases. Trimming took 0 bases from V and 7 from J; bases not matched to a gene: 6. CDR3 length: 15 residues. Germline CDR1 MNHEY, CDR2 SVGAGI. Written as DNA, the CDR3 is TGTGCCAGCAGTTACTCGAAAGGGGGCCACCAGCCCCAGCATTTT. Protein sequence: CASSYSKGGHQPQHF.

The V call is TRBV10-3, the J call TRBJ1-3; 10 bases line up with TRBD1. CDR1 is ENHRY and CDR2 is SYGVKD in the germline V gene. Trimming removed 8 bases from V and 3 bases from J; junction bases left unmatched: 10. This CDR3 is built from 16 residues. The CDR3 here is CAIAFGDRGGGNTIYF. The CDR3 nucleotides read TGTGCCATCGCTTTCGGGGACAGGGGCGGTGGAAACACCATATATTTT.

This clonotype was counted only a few times. The chain is built from TRBV10-3 and TRBJ2-7; D perhaps matches TRBD1 (5 bases). Germline V gives CDR1 ENHRY, CDR2 SYGVKD. The germline V and J ends were trimmed by 4 bases and 0 bases, with 10 bases remaining between them. The CDR3 covers 14 residues. The CDR3 nucleotides are TGTGCCATCAGTGGAATCGACAGCTCCTACGAGCAGTACTTC. Its translation: CAISGIDSSYEQYF.

The gene calls are TRBV27 and TRBJ1-1; D gene uncertain. Trimming cost V 0 bases and J 7 bases, with 9 bases left between them. Germline CDR1 is MNHEY and CDR2 is SMNVEV (reference sequence). CDR3 length: 13 amino acids. This chain's CDR3 is CASSLSLRSEAFF. In DNA form, the CDR3 reads TGTGCCAGCAGTTTATCCCTCCGCAGTGAAGCTTTCTTT.

This clonotype showed up many times. The V call is TRBV30, the J call TRBJ1-6; D perhaps matches TRBD1 (5 bases). V lost 1 base, J lost 7 bases, and 11 bases lay in between. The CDR3 spans 14 residues. The germline gives CDR1 GTSNPN, CDR2 SVGIG (reference sequence). The CDR3 DNA is TGTGCCTGGAGTGCGACAGCTTGGAATTCACCCCTCCACTTT. Encoded protein: CAWSATAWNSPLHF.

In DNA, the CDR3 is TGTGCCAGCAGCGTAGGTCTATCCCACGAGCAGTACTTC. Encoded protein: CASSVGLSHEQYF. The chain employs TRBV9 and TRBJ2-7; D gene uncertain. This CDR3 is built from 13 residues. The germline V and J ends were trimmed by 0 bases and 5 bases, with 9 bases remaining between them. Germline V CDR1 and CDR2: SGDLS, YYNGEE.

This clonotype was detected only a few times. The V gene is TRBV12-3 or TRBV12-4, the J gene TRBJ1-5; D gene uncertain. CDR3 length: 12 amino acids. V was cut by 3 bases and J by 6 bases, with 6 bases left in between. The CDR3 is CASSFAGQPQHF. The CDR3 DNA reads TGTGCCAGCAGTTTCGCTGGTCAGCCCCAGCATTTT.

The chain couples TRBV7-9 to TRBJ2-7; 9 bases are shared with TRBD1. V was clipped by 5 bases and J by 2 bases; unmatched bases: 10. CDR1 is SEHNR, CDR2 FQNEAQ, per germline (reference sequence). The CDR3 sequence is 16 residues long. CDR3 in DNA: TGTGCCAGCAGCAGAATTGCGGGACAGGGTACCTACGAGCAGTACTTC. Encoded protein: CASSRIAGQGTYEQYF.